The clone carrying this T cell receptor (beta chain) was picked up many times. Antigen unknown. V lost 5 bases and J 4 bases, leaving 18 bases between the germline ends. The CDR3 has 16 residues. Germline CDR1 MNHEY, CDR2 SVGEGT. All unsorted peripheral T cells were captured because whole blood was used without fractionation. About 40% of the ten uninfected healthy control donors were sampled twice, about 3 months apart. About 540 ng RNA was reverse transcribed with alpha and beta constant-region primers. Separate chain-specific third strand synthesis with multiplexing indices produced the alpha and beta libraries. TCRdb reanalysed the 5' RACE reads using MiXCR and keeps one entry per CDR3 protein. This sample has about 16,000 distinct CDR3 sequences, with under 9.5% found just once. The entry originates in a study of HIV-infected patients and healthy controls. Regarding the study as a whole: The seeming recovery of the Gini index after therapy in HIV-infected patients vanished in size-matched data.

This rearrangement joins TRBV6-2 or TRBV6-3 to TRBJ1-5; perhaps TRBD1 as D (5 bases). This clonotype originated in an adult in good health. The sequenced sample was blood. CDR3 in amino acids: CASSNIGTTPNQPQHF. For the CDR3, the DNA is TGTGCCAGCAGTAATATCGGGACGACCCCGAATCAGCCCCAGCATTTT.